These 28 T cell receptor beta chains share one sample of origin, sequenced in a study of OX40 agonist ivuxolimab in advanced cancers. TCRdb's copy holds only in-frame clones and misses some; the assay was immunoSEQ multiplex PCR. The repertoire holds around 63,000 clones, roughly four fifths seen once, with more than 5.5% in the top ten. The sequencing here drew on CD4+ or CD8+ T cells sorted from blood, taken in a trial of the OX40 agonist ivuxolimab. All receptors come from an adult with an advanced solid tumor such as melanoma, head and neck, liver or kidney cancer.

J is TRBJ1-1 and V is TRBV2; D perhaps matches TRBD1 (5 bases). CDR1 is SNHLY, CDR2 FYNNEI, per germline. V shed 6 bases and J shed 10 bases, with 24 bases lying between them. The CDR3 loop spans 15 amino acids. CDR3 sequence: CASRRREASGGGAFF. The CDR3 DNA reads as TGTGCCAGCAGGAGGAGGGAGGCGTCGGGTGGGGGAGCTTTCTTT.

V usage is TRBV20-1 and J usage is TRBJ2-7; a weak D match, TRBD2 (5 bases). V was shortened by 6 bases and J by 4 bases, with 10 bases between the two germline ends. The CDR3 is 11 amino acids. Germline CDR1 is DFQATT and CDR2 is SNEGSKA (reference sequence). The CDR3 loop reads CSATSGYEQYF. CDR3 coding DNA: TGCAGTGCCACAAGCGGTTACGAGCAGTACTTC.

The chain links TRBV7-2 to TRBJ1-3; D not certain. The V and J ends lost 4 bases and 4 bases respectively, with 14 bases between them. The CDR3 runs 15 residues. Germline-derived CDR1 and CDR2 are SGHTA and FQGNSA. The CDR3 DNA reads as TGTGCCAGCAGCTCCTACCCCGACCCAGGAAACACCATATATTTT. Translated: CASSSYPDPGNTIYF.

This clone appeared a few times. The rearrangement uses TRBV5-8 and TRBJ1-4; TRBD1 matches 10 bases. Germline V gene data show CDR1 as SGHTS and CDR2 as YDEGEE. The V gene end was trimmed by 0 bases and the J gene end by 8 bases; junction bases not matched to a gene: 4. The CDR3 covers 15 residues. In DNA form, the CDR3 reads TGTGCCAGCAGCTTGGGGACAGGGGGAAAGGAAAAACTGTTTTTT. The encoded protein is CASSLGTGGKEKLFF.

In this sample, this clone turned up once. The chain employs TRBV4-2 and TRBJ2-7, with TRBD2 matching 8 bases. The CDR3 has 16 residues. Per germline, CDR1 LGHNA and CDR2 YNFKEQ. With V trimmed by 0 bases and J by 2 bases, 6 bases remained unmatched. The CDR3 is CASSQEGTSGAYEQYF. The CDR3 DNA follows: TGTGCCAGCAGCCAAGAAGGCACTAGCGGAGCCTACGAGCAGTACTTC.

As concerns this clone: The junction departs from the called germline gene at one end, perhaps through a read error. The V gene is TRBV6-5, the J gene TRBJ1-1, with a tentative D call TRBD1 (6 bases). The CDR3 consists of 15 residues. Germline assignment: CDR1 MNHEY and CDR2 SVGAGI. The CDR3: CASSDSDRPNTEAFF. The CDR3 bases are TGTGCCAGCAGTGACTCGGACAGACCGAACACTGAAGCTTTCTTT.

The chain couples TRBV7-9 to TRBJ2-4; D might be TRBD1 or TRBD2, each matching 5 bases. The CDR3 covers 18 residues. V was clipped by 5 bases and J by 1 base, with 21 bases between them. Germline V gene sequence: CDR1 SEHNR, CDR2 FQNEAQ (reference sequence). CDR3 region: CASSQDAGQGGAKNIQYF. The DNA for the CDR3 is TGTGCCAGCAGCCAAGATGCGGGCCAGGGTGGGGCCAAAAACATTCAGTACTTC.

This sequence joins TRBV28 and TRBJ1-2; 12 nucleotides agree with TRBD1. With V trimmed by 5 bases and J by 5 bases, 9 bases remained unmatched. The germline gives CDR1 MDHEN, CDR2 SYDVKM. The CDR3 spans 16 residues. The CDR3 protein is CASSPPGQGAGYGYTF. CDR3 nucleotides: TGTGCCAGCAGTCCGCCGGGACAGGGGGCGGGGTATGGCTACACCTTC.

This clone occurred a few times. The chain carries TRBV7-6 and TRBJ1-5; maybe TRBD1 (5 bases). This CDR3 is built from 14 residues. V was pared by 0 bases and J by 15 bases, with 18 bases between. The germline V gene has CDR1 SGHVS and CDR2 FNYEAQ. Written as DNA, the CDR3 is TGTGCCAGCAGCTTAGCTTCGGGGGGGGAACCGAGGCATTTT. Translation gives CASSLASGGEPRHF.

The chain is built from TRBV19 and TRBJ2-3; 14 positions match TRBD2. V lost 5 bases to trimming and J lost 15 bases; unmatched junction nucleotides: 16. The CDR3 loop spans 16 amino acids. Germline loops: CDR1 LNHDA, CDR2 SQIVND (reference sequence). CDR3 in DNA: TGTGCCAGTAGTCTTTCGGGACTAGCGGGGGACCGATCGGGATATTTT. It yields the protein CASSLSGLAGDRSGYF.

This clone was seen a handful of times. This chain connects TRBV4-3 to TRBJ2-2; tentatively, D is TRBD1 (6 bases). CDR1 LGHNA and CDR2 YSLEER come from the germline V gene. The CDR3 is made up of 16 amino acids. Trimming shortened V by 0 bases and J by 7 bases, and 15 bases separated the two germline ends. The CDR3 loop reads CASSQEVSGVGGELFF. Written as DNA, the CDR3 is TGCGCCAGCAGCCAAGAAGTGTCAGGGGTGGGCGGGGAGCTGTTTTTT.

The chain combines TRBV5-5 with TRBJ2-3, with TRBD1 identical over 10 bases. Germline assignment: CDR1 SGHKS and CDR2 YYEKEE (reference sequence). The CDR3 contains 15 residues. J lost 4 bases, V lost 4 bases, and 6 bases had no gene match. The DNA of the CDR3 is TGTGCCAGCAGCGTGGGACAGGGGATGTCAGATACGCAGTATTTT. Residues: CASSVGQGMSDTQYF.

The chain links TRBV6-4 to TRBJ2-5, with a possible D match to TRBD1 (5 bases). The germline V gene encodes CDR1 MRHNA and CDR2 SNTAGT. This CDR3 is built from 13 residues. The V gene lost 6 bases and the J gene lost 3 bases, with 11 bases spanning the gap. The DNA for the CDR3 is TGTGCCAGCAGCCGCGACAGAAAAGAGACCCAGTACTTC. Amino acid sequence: CASSRDRKETQYF.

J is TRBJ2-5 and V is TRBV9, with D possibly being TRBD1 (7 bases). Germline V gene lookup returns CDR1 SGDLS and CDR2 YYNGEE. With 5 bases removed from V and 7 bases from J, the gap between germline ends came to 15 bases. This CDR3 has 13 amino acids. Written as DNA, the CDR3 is TGTGCCAGCAGAACAGGGGAGGCAGGGACCCAGTACTTC. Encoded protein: CASRTGEAGTQYF.

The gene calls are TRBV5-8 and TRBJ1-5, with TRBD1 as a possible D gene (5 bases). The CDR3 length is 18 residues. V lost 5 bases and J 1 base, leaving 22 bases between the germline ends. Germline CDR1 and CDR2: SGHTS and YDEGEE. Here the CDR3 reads CASSKTGLRLRSNQPQHF. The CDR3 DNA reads TGTGCCAGCAGTAAAACGGGACTCCGTTTAAGGAGCAATCAGCCCCAGCATTTT.

The CDR3 loop reads CASSVRTSGRGIYNEQFF. In DNA form, the CDR3 reads TGTGCCAGCAGCGTAAGGACTAGCGGGAGGGGGATATACAATGAGCAGTTCTTC. The chain is built from TRBV9 and TRBJ2-1, with TRBD2 matching over 15 bases. Trimming removed 1 base from V and 4 bases from J; junction bases left unmatched: 6. The CDR3 is 18 amino acids. CDR1 SGDLS and CDR2 YYNGEE come from the germline V gene.

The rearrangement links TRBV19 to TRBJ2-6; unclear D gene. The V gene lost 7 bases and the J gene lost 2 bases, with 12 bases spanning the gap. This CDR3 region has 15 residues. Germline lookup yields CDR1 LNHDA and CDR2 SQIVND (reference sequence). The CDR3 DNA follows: TGTGCCAGTACGGCGAGGTCTACTGGGGCCAACGTCCTGACTTTC. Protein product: CASTARSTGANVLTF.

CDR3 DNA sequence: TGTGCCAGCAGTTTATCCGGGACCCTAAAAGGCTACACCTTC. It encodes CASSLSGTLKGYTF. The rearrangement joins TRBV28 to TRBJ1-2, with D perhaps TRBD1 (5 bases). The length of the CDR3 is 14 residues. Germline V gene data show CDR1 as MDHEN and CDR2 as SYDVKM. V lost 1 base, J lost 8 bases, and 14 bases lay in between.

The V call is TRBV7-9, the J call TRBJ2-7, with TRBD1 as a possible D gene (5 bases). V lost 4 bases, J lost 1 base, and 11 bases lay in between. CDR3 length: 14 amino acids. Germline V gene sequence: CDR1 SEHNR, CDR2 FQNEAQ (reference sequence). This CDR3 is CASSSTGKSYEQYF. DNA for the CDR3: TGTGCCAGCAGCTCTACAGGAAAGTCCTACGAGCAGTACTTC.

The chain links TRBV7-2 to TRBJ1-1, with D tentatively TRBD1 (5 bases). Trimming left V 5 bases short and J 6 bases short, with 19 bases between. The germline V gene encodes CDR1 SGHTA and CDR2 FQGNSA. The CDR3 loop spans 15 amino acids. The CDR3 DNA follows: TGTGCCAGCAGCCCGGACGGGACTTGGAGGCCTGAAGCTTTCTTT. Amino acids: CASSPDGTWRPEAFF. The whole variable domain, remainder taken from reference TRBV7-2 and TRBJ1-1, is GAGVSQSPSNKVTEKGKDVELRCDPISGHTALYWYRQSLGQGLEFLIYFQGNSAPDKSGLPSDRFSAERTGGSVSTLTIQRTQQEDSAVYLCASSPDGTWRPEAFFGQGTRLTVV.

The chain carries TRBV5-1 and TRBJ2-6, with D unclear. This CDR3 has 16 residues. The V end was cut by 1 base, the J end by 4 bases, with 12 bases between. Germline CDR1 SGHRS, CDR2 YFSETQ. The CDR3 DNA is TGCGCCAGCAGCTTGAACCTACTGGCCGGGGCCAACGTCCTGACTTTC. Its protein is CASSLNLLAGANVLTF.

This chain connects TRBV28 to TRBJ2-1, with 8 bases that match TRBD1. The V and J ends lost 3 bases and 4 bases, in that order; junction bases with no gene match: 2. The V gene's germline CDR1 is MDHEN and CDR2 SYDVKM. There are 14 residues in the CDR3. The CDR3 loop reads CASSLQGAYNEQFF. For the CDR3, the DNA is TGTGCCAGCAGTTTGCAGGGGGCATACAATGAGCAGTTCTTC.

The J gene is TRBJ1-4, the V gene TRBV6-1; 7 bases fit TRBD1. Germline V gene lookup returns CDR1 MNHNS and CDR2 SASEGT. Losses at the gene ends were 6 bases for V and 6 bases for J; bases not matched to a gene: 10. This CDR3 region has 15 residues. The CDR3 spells CASRPPGQKYEKLFF. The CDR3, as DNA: TGTGCCAGCAGGCCGCCGGGACAGAAGTATGAAAAACTGTTTTTT.

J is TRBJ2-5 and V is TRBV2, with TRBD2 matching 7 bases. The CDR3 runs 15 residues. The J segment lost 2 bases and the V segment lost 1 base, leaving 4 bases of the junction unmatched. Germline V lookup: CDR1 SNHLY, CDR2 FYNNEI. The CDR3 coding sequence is TGTGCCAGCAGTGAAGGGACTAGACGGCAAGAGACCCAGTACTTC. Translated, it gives CASSEGTRRQETQYF.

The CDR3 DNA reads as TGTGCCAGCAGTGACGGACTGGACTATGGCTACACCTTC. This encodes CASSDGLDYGYTF. The rearrangement uses TRBV25-1 and TRBJ1-2; D remains ambiguous. Germline CDR1 MGHDK, CDR2 SYGVNS. The CDR3 loop spans 13 amino acids. V was pared by 3 bases and J by 3 bases, with 8 bases between.

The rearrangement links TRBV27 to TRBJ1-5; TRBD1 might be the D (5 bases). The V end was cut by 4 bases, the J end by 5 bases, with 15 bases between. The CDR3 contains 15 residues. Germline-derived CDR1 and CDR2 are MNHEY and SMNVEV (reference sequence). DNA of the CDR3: TGTGCCAGCAGTTGGGGGACCGGGGTTGATCAGCCCCAGCATTTT. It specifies CASSWGTGVDQPQHF.

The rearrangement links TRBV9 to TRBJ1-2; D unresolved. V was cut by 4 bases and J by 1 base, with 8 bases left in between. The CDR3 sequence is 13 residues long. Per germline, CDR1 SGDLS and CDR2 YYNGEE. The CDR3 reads CASSLSLNYGYTF. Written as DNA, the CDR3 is TGTGCCAGCAGCCTCAGTCTTAACTATGGCTACACCTTC.

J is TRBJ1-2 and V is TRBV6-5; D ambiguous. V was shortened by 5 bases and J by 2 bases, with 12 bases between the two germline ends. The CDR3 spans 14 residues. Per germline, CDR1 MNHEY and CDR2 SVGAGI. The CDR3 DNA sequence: TGTGCCAGCAGTGTTGGGAGGCAGAACTATGGCTACACCTTC. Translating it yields CASSVGRQNYGYTF.